The count of the clone carrying this TCR beta chain is one. The antigen is unknown. All sequencing subjects had displayed CD8+CD57+ cell expansion on flow cytometry. Patients, without exception, had severe acquired aplastic anemia. At the time of blood sampling, patients had not yet received any therapy. Profiles of TCR beta VDJ and CDR3 were generated from a genomic DNA template. TCRdb reanalysed the reads using MiXCR and keeps one entry per CDR3 protein. The data hold some 200,000 distinct CDR3 sequences, with roughly 53% observed a single time. This sample stems from a study of CD8+CD57+ T cells in acquired aplastic anemia. Overall study findings and caveats: Between patients and controls, around 27 CD8+ CDR3 sequences were found in common. Controls and patients did not differ significantly in CD8+ Simpson's diversity.

This TCR came from a human donor with aplastic anemia. Input material: sorted CD4+, CD8+, or CD8+CD57+ T cells (not recorded which) from PBMCs.

The CDR3 DNA reads TGTGCCAACGAAGGGGGGTCACCCCTCCACTTT. Its translation is CANEGGSPLHF. The chain links TRBV6-9 to TRBJ1-6; TRBD1 might be the D (6 bases). Trimming stripped 10 bases from V and 10 bases from J, with 11 bases between. This CDR3 is built from 11 residues. Looked up from germline, CDR1 is MNHGY and CDR2 is SVAAGI.